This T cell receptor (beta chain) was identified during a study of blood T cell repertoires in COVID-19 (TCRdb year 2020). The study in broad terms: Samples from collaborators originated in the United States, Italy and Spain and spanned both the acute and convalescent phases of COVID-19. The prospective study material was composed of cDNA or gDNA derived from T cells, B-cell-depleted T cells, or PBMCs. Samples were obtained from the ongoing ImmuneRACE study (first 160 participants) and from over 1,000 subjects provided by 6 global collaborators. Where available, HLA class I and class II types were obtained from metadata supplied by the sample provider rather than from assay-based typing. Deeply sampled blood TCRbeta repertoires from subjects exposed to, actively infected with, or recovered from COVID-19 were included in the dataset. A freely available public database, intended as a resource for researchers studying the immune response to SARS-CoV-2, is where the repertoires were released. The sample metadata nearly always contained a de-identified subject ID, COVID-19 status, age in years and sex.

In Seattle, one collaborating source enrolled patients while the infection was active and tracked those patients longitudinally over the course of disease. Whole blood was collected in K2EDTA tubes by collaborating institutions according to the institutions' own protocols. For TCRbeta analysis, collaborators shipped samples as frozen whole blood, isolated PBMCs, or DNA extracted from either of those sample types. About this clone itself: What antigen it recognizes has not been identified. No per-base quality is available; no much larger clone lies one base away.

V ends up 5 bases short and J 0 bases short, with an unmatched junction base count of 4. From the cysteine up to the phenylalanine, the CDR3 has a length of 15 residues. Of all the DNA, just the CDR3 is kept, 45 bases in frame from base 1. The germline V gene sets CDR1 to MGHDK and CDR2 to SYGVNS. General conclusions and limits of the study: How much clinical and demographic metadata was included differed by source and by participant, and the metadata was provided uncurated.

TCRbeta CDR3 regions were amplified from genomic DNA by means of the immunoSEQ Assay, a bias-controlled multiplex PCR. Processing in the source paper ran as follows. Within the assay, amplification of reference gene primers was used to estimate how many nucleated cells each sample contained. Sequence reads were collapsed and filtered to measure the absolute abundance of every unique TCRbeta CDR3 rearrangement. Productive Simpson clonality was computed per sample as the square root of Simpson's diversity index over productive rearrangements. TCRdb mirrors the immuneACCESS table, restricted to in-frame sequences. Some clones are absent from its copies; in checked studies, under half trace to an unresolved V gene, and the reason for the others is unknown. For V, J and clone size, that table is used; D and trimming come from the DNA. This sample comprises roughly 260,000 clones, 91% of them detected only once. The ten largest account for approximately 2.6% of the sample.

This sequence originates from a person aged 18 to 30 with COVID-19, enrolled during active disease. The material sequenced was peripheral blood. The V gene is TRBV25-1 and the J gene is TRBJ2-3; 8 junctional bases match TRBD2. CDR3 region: CASSKRTSSTDTQYF. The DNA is TGTGCCAGCAGTAAGAGGACTAGCAGCACAGATACGCAGTATTTT.